The 24 T cell receptor beta chains given below trace back to one sample, sequenced in a study of identical twins listed by TCRdb under 2016. The library was obtained by 5' RACE. Instrument used: Illumina HiSeq 2000. The raw public reads went through TCRdb reprocessing: fastp at Q25, MiXCR clone calling, in-frame beta chains kept. CDR3 protein sequences are deduplicated, and each keeps its most common genes and DNA. The sample profile shows about 690,000 distinct CDR3 sequences; 21% of them were found once. Roughly 4% of the sample is taken by the ten largest. These same data were also listed under a study on T cells expressing NK-cell markers.

Material for sequencing was PBMCs. These receptors all stem from a woman aged 18-29 years in good health.

The V and J genes are TRBV7-5 and TRBJ2-3; TRBD1, the table's D call, lacks a check against the DNA. TRBV7-5 is a pseudogene. The CDR3 length is 20 residues. Here the CDR3 DNA reads TGTTCCTCTGCCAGCAGCCCGGTCTTCCACAGGGGGCGGGTGGCAGATACGCAGTATTTT. Amino acids: CSSASSPVFHRGRVADTQYF.

The sample holds many counts of this clonotype. The chain uses TRBV29-1 and TRBJ2-7; maybe TRBD1 (6 bases). Germline V lookup: CDR1 SQVTM, CDR2 ANQGSEA. The V and J ends lost 2 bases and 5 bases respectively, with 13 bases between them. The CDR3 consists of 13 residues. CDR3 in amino acids: CSVERGSLNEQYF. The CDR3 DNA follows: TGCAGCGTTGAAAGGGGGAGCTTAAACGAGCAGTACTTC.

This clonotype came up many times. V usage is TRBV29-1 and J usage is TRBJ1-5, with TRBD1 as a possible D gene (5 bases). This CDR3 is built from 12 residues. V lost 6 bases and J 5 bases, leaving 11 bases between the germline ends. In germline, CDR1 is SQVTM, CDR2 ANQGSEA. CDR3 nucleotides: TGCAGCGTGTGGGACGGTGATCAGCCCCAGCATTTT. Its translation is CSVWDGDQPQHF. Drawing the rest from reference TRBV29-1 and TRBJ1-5, the complete variable domain is SAVISQKPSRDICQRGTSLTIQCQVDSQVTMMFWYRQQPGQSLTLIATANQGSEATYESGFVIDKFPISRPNLTFSTLTVSNMSPEDSSIYLCSVWDGDQPQHFGDGTRLSIL.

This clonotype was detected a few times. The rearrangement links TRBV7-6 to TRBJ2-7, with D tentatively TRBD1 (5 bases). Germline V gene data show CDR1 as SGHVS and CDR2 as FNYEAQ. CDR3 length: 14 amino acids. Trimming stripped 1 base from V and 5 bases from J, with 12 bases between. This CDR3 reads CASSLDQGSDEQYF. The CDR3 DNA is TGTGCCAGCAGCTTAGATCAGGGCAGCGACGAGCAGTACTTC.

The V and J genes are TRBV20-1 and TRBJ2-7, with 10 bases lining up with TRBD1. Unmatched junction bases numbered 5, after V lost 0 bases and J lost 3 bases. This CDR3 is 15 amino acids long. From germline, CDR1 is DFQATT and CDR2 SNEGSKA (reference sequence). The CDR3 protein is CSAREPRDRGYEQYF. The CDR3 DNA sequence: TGCAGTGCTAGAGAGCCGAGGGACAGGGGCTACGAGCAGTACTTC.

This clonotype was counted at least ten times. The J gene is TRBJ2-1, the V gene TRBV5-1; D is ambiguous. Germline lookup yields CDR1 SGHRS and CDR2 YFSETQ. Trimming stripped 4 bases from V and 4 bases from J, with 15 bases between. This CDR3 comprises 15 residues. In DNA, the CDR3 is TGCGCCAGCAGCGTCGGTTATGGCCAATACAATGAGCAGTTCTTC. Its protein product is CASSVGYGQYNEQFF.

This clonotype was detected many times. This chain connects TRBV12-3 or TRBV12-4 to TRBJ1-2; no reliable D call. Deletions cut 3 bases from V and 2 bases from J, with 7 bases between. The CDR3 runs to 13 residues. The CDR3 sequence is CASSLRVNYGYTF. For the CDR3, the DNA is TGTGCCAGCAGTTTGAGGGTGAACTATGGCTACACCTTC.

The V and J genes are TRBV20-1 and TRBJ2-7, with D possibly being TRBD1 or TRBD2 (5 bases each). V was pared by 3 bases and J by 1 base, with 10 bases between. CDR1 and CDR2 (germline): DFQATT, SNEGSKA (reference sequence). The CDR3 is 13 residues long. The CDR3, as DNA: TGCAGTGCTAGTTACTGGGGGTCCTACGAGCAGTACTTC. Protein sequence: CSASYWGSYEQYF.

The gene calls are TRBV15 and TRBJ2-1; a weak D match, TRBD2 (5 bases). Trimming removed 1 base from V and 9 bases from J, with 10 bases in between. The CDR3 length is 13 residues. Germline CDR1 is LNHNV and CDR2 is YYDKDF (reference sequence). CDR3 protein: CATSRAVEGEQFF. CDR3 bases: TGTGCCACCAGCAGAGCGGTAGAGGGTGAGCAGTTCTTC. The variable domain in full, completed from reference TRBV15 and TRBJ2-1, reads DAMVIQNPRYQVTQFGKPVTLSCSQTLNHNVMYWYQQKSSQAPKLLFHYYDKDFNNEADTPDNFQSRRPNTSFCFLDIRSPGLGDTAMYLCATSRAVEGEQFFGPGTRLTVL.

The chain couples TRBV20-1 to TRBJ2-5, with TRBD2 matching 9 bases. V trimming: 2 bases; J trimming: 2 bases; junction bases outside the gene matches: 3. The germline V gene encodes CDR1 DFQATT and CDR2 SNEGSKA (reference sequence). The CDR3 is 14 residues long. CDR3 protein: CSARLAGIQETQYF. As DNA, the CDR3 is TGCAGTGCTAGACTAGCGGGGATACAAGAGACCCAGTACTTC.

This clonotype was observed many times. The chain couples TRBV29-1 to TRBJ1-3; weak D call: TRBD1 (5 bases). The CDR3 length is 13 residues. Germline V gene data show CDR1 as SQVTM and CDR2 as ANQGSEA. The germline V and J ends were trimmed by 4 bases and 2 bases, with 9 bases remaining between them. The CDR3: CSVVPGAGNTIYF. Written as DNA, the CDR3 is TGCAGCGTTGTCCCGGGGGCTGGAAACACCATATATTTT.

In its sample, this clonotype was seen a few times. The V call is TRBV29-1, the J call TRBJ2-5; 7 nucleotides align to TRBD1. Trimming took 4 bases from V and 1 from J; bases not matched to a gene: 9. The CDR3 has 15 amino acids. Per the germline V gene, CDR1 is SQVTM and CDR2 is ANQGSEA. This CDR3 is CSVVLRGQTQETQYF. The CDR3 DNA follows: TGCAGCGTTGTGTTGAGGGGACAGACCCAAGAGACCCAGTACTTC. Drawing the rest from reference TRBV29-1 and TRBJ2-5, the complete variable domain is SAVISQKPSRDICQRGTSLTIQCQVDSQVTMMFWYRQQPGQSLTLIATANQGSEATYESGFVIDKFPISRPNLTFSTLTVSNMSPEDSSIYLCSVVLRGQTQETQYFGPGTRLLVL.

There are a few counts of this clonotype. The chain employs TRBV4-3 and TRBJ1-1; the D gene is possibly TRBD1 (6 bases). This CDR3 is built from 15 residues. The V end was cut by 2 bases, the J end by 6 bases, with 16 bases between. Germline CDR1 and CDR2: LGHNA and YSLEER. CDR3 protein: CASSQQDRSGAEAFF. CDR3 DNA: TGCGCCAGCAGCCAACAAGACAGGTCCGGGGCTGAAGCTTTCTTT.

This chain connects TRBV7-9 to TRBJ1-2; possibly TRBD1 for D (6 bases). The CDR3 sequence is 17 residues long. V was shortened by 4 bases and J by 6 bases, with 24 bases between the two germline ends. Germline CDR1 SEHNR, CDR2 FQNEAQ (reference sequence). The CDR3 is CASSSVSRGGRLDGYTF. CDR3 DNA: TGTGCCAGCAGCTCCGTGAGTCGTGGGGGGCGCTTAGATGGCTACACCTTC.

The J gene is TRBJ2-5, the V gene TRBV12-3 or TRBV12-4; the D gene could be TRBD1 or TRBD2 (6 bases each). Trimming left V 3 bases short and J 5 bases short, with 19 bases between. The CDR3 spans 16 residues. CDR3 loop: CASSLGFKGGRETQYF. The CDR3 DNA reads as TGTGCCAGCAGTTTGGGCTTTAAGGGGGGAAGGGAGACCCAGTACTTC.

The rearrangement links TRBV6-1 to TRBJ2-3; 7 bases align to TRBD2. The V gene's germline CDR1 is MNHNS and CDR2 SASEGT. The CDR3 runs 16 residues. The V gene end was trimmed by 6 bases and the J gene end by 2 bases; junction bases not matched to a gene: 11. In nucleotides, the CDR3 is TGTGCCAGCAGCCCCTATCTAGCGGAGACCACAGATACGCAGTATTTT. It yields the protein CASSPYLAETTDTQYF.

The chain couples TRBV6-6 to TRBJ2-7; D gene ambiguous. Trimming shortened V by 4 bases and J by 0 bases, and 7 bases separated the two germline ends. Germline V lookup: CDR1 MNHNY, CDR2 SVGAGI (reference sequence). The CDR3 has 13 residues. The CDR3: CASSFESSYEQYF. In nucleotides, the CDR3 is TGTGCCAGCAGTTTTGAGAGCTCCTACGAGCAGTACTTC.

The chain links TRBV11-2 to TRBJ1-1; no firm D call. Looked up from germline, CDR1 is SGHAT and CDR2 is FQNNGV. V dropped 0 bases and J dropped 9 bases, with 17 bases sitting between them. The CDR3 length is 15 residues. The CDR3 is CASSLDPVSSSKAFF. The CDR3 DNA reads as TGTGCCAGCAGCTTAGACCCCGTTTCGTCCTCTAAAGCTTTCTTT. Full variable domain (remainder filled in from reference TRBV11-2 and TRBJ1-1): EAGVAQSPRYKIIEKRQSVAFWCNPISGHATLYWYQQILGQGPKLLIQFQNNGVVDDSQLPKDRFSAERLKGVDSTLKIQPAKLEDSAVYLCASSLDPVSSSKAFFGQGTRLTVV.

J is TRBJ2-3 and V is TRBV24-1; D may be TRBD1 (5 bases). Trimming took 3 bases from V and 5 from J, leaving 14 bases between them. The CDR3 sequence is 15 residues long. Germline assignment: CDR1 KGHDR and CDR2 SFDVKD. The CDR3 DNA reads as TGTGCCACCAGTGATAAAGGGGAATATGAAGATACGCAGTATTTT. Its protein product is CATSDKGEYEDTQYF.

This clonotype was seen only a few times. The V gene is TRBV5-1, the J gene TRBJ2-3; D unclear. The V gene lost 0 bases and the J gene lost 0 bases, with 8 bases spanning the gap. The CDR3 consists of 15 residues. In germline, CDR1 is SGHRS, CDR2 YFSETQ. The CDR3 is CASSLEDPSTDTQYF. CDR3 sequence (DNA): TGCGCCAGCAGCTTGGAGGATCCTAGCACAGATACGCAGTATTTT.

This clonotype was found a few times. The chain carries TRBV19 and TRBJ2-1, with 15 bases that match TRBD2. Germline lookup yields CDR1 LNHDA and CDR2 SQIVND (reference sequence). The junction had 2 bases not matched to a gene; V was cut back by 5 bases and J by 6 bases. CDR3 length: 15 residues. The CDR3 here is CASSGTSGGINEQFF. CDR3 in DNA: TGTGCCAGTAGTGGGACTAGCGGGGGGATCAATGAGCAGTTCTTC.

The V call is TRBV20-1, the J call TRBJ2-1, with a possible D match to TRBD2 (6 bases). Germline lookup yields CDR1 DFQATT and CDR2 SNEGSKA (reference sequence). The CDR3 spans 14 residues. Deletions cut 3 bases from V and 6 bases from J, with 15 bases between. Here the CDR3 reads CSASMRGHTNEQFF. The CDR3, as DNA: TGCAGTGCTAGTATGCGGGGCCACACCAATGAGCAGTTCTTC.

The chain is built from TRBV20-1 and TRBJ2-3; a weak D match, TRBD2 (6 bases). The CDR3 extends over 13 amino acids. Trimming shortened V by 1 base and J by 2 bases, and 7 bases separated the two germline ends. The V gene's germline CDR1 is DFQATT and CDR2 SNEGSKA (reference sequence). CDR3 loop: CSARGTNTDTQYF. The CDR3 DNA sequence: TGCAGTGCTAGAGGGACTAACACAGATACGCAGTATTTT.

There are many counts of this clonotype. V usage is TRBV5-1 and J usage is TRBJ2-5; 10 bases agree with TRBD1. The CDR3 length is 14 residues. Germline V gene sequence: CDR1 SGHRS, CDR2 YFSETQ. The J segment lost 2 bases and the V segment lost 4 bases, leaving 2 bases of the junction unmatched. This CDR3 reads CASSPDRGQETQYF. CDR3 in DNA: TGCGCCAGCAGCCCGGACAGGGGGCAAGAGACCCAGTACTTC.